The entry below describes one T cell receptor beta chain. This entry is derived from a study of blood T cell repertoires in COVID-19. Overall study: Material from acute and convalescent COVID-19 was sourced from the United States, Italy and Spain. PBMCs, B-cell-depleted T cells, or T cells were the source of the cDNA or gDNA that made up the material.

Patients at the Seattle site were enrolled during active infection and followed longitudinally. The CDR3 is 14 amino acids. Germline V gene sequence: CDR1 SEHNR, CDR2 FQNEAQ (reference sequence). The ends lost 5 bases at V and 5 bases at J; junction bases unmatched: 8. Original handling: Quantification of nucleated cells was approximated via reference gene primer amplification. Profiling relied on immunoSEQ multiplex PCR, and the TCRdb table lists in-frame clones only, not all of them. V and J calls plus clone size are reproduced from that table; the DNA served to infer D and trimming. The table lists around 150,000 clones, about 88% of them singletons.

The sequencing sample was made of peripheral blood. The receptor was isolated from a woman aged 55-69 years with COVID-19, enrolled during active disease. This chain links TRBV7-9 with TRBJ2-5, with 7 nucleotides matching TRBD1. The CDR3 DNA sequence: TGTGCCAGCAGCGCGACAGGGTCAGGGGAGACCCAGTACTTC. Its translation is CASSATGSGETQYF.